This paragraph reports one T cell receptor (beta chain). The antigen remains undetermined. The data stem from a study of T cell responses to AZD1222 COVID-19 vaccine. Looking at the study overall: Second-dose timings of about 4 or about 12 weeks were pooled.

Study outcomes and limitations: Only six people who got AZD1222 tested seropositive at baseline. Nearly half of spike-specific TCRs reportedly target variant regions that are unmutated in the B.1.351 and B.1.1.7 variants. Most donors were white British, females outnumbered males, and clonal diversity was possibly underestimated.

Germline CDR1 reads SGDLS; CDR2 reads YYNGEE. The CDR3 has 14 residues. Trimming took 4 bases from V and 5 from J, leaving 13 bases between them. Repertoires were generated with immunoSEQ multiplex PCR, while TCRdb's copy carries only in-frame clones and drops some. The profile shows about 120,000 clones, around 92% of them singletons. The TCR comes from an adult in good health. V gene TRBV9 combines with J gene TRBJ2-1; tentative D call: TRBD2 (6 bases). Material: peripheral blood, obtained on day 0 of AZD1222 vaccination. The CDR3 DNA follows: TGTGCCAGCAGCCCCCCGGGACTCCACAATGAGCAGTTCTTC. Translating it yields CASSPPGLHNEQFF.